This section outlines one T cell receptor (beta chain) sequence together with its context. Its cognate antigen is unknown. The sample is drawn from a study of cytomegalovirus exposure and HLA in healthy donors. Findings of the study overall: Through in vitro validation, a few CMV-associated chains were shown to be specific for CMV antigens. Researchers reported in a later analysis that common viral pathogens appeared linked to several top clusters.

Vbeta (60) and Jbeta (13) primers were used in the PCR. As handled by the study authors: Counted up in a later analysis, unique TCR beta chains came to about 80 million, with around 9.9 million shared. Measured with immunoSEQ multiplex PCR; TCRdb has only the in-frame clones, and not every one. The V and J calls and clone size come from that table; D and trimming were worked out from the DNA. This table lists 30,000 to 35,000 clones. Sequences were obtained from PBMCs. The clonotype comes from a woman between 40 and 55 years old in good health and CMV-seropositive.

The CDR3: CASSLVGQGIYEQYF. The CDR3 DNA sequence: TGTGCCAGCAGCTTAGTGGGACAGGGGATCTACGAGCAGTACTTC. V usage is TRBV7-2 and J usage is TRBJ2-7; TRBD1 matches at 10 bases. Germline CDR1 SGHTA, CDR2 FQGNSA. The CDR3 totals 15 residues. The V segment lost 1 base and the J segment 3 bases; nucleotides outside the gene matches: 3.